This T cell receptor beta chain was documented in a study of spatial heterogeneity in lung cancer. This clonotype was found many times. Its cognate antigen is unknown. Time point in this sample: sample taken at primary tumor resection. Researchers sequenced whole RNA taken from tumor, nontumor lung or frozen PBMC without sorting. Trimming removed 3 bases from V and 7 bases from J; junction bases left unmatched: 7. The germline V gene encodes CDR1 SGHVS and CDR2 FNYEAQ. This CDR3 has 16 residues. Findings of the study overall: Expanded TCRs classified as ubiquitous or regional were counted, and these counts tracked ubiquitous and regional nonsynonymous mutations, respectively. Tracking of tumor mutation counts was seen in expanded intratumoral alpha and beta TCR counts.

Unique molecular identifiers, one per molecule, were present on every TCR cDNA molecule. Using its own MiXCR run on the 5' RACE reads, TCRdb lists one record per CDR3 protein. The sample holds approximately 7,800 distinct CDR3 sequences, approximately 8.3% seen once. The source was lung tumor tissue, collected at surgery. This clonotype was obtained from a male donor with early-stage non-small cell lung cancer. The rearrangement uses TRBV7-6 and TRBJ2-1, with TRBD2 identical over 12 bases. Here the CDR3 DNA reads TGTGCCAGCAGCTTCTTGACTAGCGGGAGCAAGAATGAGCAGTTCTTC. The encoded protein is CASSFLTSGSKNEQFF.